These 10 T cell receptor beta chains were all obtained from the same sample, sequenced in a study of cytomegalovirus exposure and HLA in healthy donors. Researchers ran the PCR with 60 Vbeta and 13 Jbeta primers. Assay: immunoSEQ multiplex PCR; the TCRdb copy retains only in-frame clones and omits some. The sample has about 170,000 clones, about 75% seen once. Specimen: PBMCs. The receptors stem from a man aged 40-49 years in good health and CMV-seropositive.

The chain is built from TRBV7-8 and TRBJ2-1, with TRBD1 identical over 12 bases. Germline V CDR1 and CDR2: SGHVS, FQNEAQ. With V trimmed by 8 bases and J by 9 bases, 11 bases remained unmatched. The CDR3 covers 15 residues. This chain's CDR3 is CASDWDRGQLSEQFF. The DNA of the CDR3 is TGTGCCAGCGACTGGGACAGGGGGCAATTGAGTGAGCAGTTCTTC.

This chain uses TRBV28 with TRBJ1-4, with 11 bases lining up with TRBD1. Trimming took 3 bases from V and 8 from J; bases not matched to a gene: 8. The CDR3 contains 16 residues. Germline loops: CDR1 MDHEN, CDR2 SYDVKM. CDR3 region: CASSFIGQGAQEKLFF. The CDR3 region has the DNA TGTGCCAGCAGTTTTATCGGACAGGGGGCTCAGGAAAAACTGTTTTTT.

The gene calls are TRBV9 and TRBJ2-3; 7 nucleotides line up with TRBD2. This CDR3 is 18 amino acids long. Germline trimming cut 4 bases from V and 2 bases from J; bases unmatched to any gene: 16. Germline V gene data show CDR1 as SGDLS and CDR2 as YYNGEE. The CDR3 nucleotides read TGTGCCAGCAGCCCCCAGACGGGGGGAGGTACCCTCACAGATACGCAGTATTTT. Translating it yields CASSPQTGGGTLTDTQYF.

This clone was seen more than once but under ten times. The chain carries TRBV7-3 and TRBJ2-1; D might be TRBD1 (5 bases). Germline CDR1 reads SGHTA; CDR2 reads FQGTGA. Between the trimmed V and J ends, which lost 4 bases and 8 bases, there was a span of 18 bases. The CDR3 spans 15 residues. Here the CDR3 reads CASSSFVGRVDEQFF. In DNA, the CDR3 is TGTGCCAGCAGCTCCTTCGTCGGCAGGGTCGATGAGCAGTTCTTC.

The V and J genes are TRBV19 and TRBJ1-5; 7 bases line up with TRBD1. Germline CDR1 LNHDA, CDR2 SQIVND (reference sequence). CDR3 size: 14 residues. Unmatched junction bases numbered 1, after V lost 5 bases and J lost 0 bases. CDR3 sequence (DNA): TGTGCCAGTAGTGGGACAGCTAGCAATCAGCCCCAGCATTTT. Protein product: CASSGTASNQPQHF.

This rearrangement joins TRBV9 to TRBJ2-7; no firm D call. From germline, CDR1 is SGDLS and CDR2 YYNGEE. The CDR3 is 15 amino acids. V was trimmed by 4 bases and J by 0 bases, leaving 14 bases between them. For the CDR3, the DNA is TGTGCCAGCAGCCCCTGGTTCGGAGACTCCTACGAGCAGTACTTC. It translates to CASSPWFGDSYEQYF.

The V and J genes are TRBV6-5 and TRBJ1-2; 7 nucleotides align to TRBD1. The germline CDR1 and CDR2 sequences are MNHEY and SVGAGI. Germline trimming cut 4 bases from V and 0 bases from J; bases unmatched to any gene: 5. The CDR3 sequence is 15 residues long. The CDR3 DNA follows: TGTGCCAGCAGTTTTAACAGGGGAACTAACTATGGCTACACCTTC. This gives the protein CASSFNRGTNYGYTF.

This clone was seen only a few times. The chain joins TRBV5-4 to TRBJ1-4; 9 bases map to TRBD1. V dropped 3 bases and J dropped 8; count of bases not matched to a gene: 5. The CDR3 is made up of 14 amino acids. The germline CDR1 and CDR2 sequences are SGHNT and YYREEE (reference sequence). CDR3 sequence reads: CASSSRDRDEKLFF. CDR3 coding DNA: TGTGCCAGCAGCTCACGGGACAGGGACGAAAAACTGTTTTTT.

This clone came up once. The V gene is TRBV7-9, the J gene TRBJ2-1, with a tentative D call TRBD1 (5 bases). From germline, CDR1 is SEHNR and CDR2 FQNEAQ (reference sequence). The CDR3 has 16 residues. The germline V and J ends were trimmed by 2 bases and 0 bases, with 11 bases remaining between them. The CDR3 DNA reads TGTGCCAGCAGCTTAACTCAGGGTATCTCCTACAATGAGCAGTTCTTC. It encodes CASSLTQGISYNEQFF.

The chain employs TRBV7-3 and TRBJ2-1, with a tentative D call TRBD2 (6 bases). Germline V gene lookup returns CDR1 SGHTA and CDR2 FQGTGA. V dropped 1 base and J dropped 7 bases, with 17 bases sitting between them. CDR3 length: 16 residues. The CDR3 DNA follows: TGTGCCAGCAGCTTAAAGGGCGGGATAATTCCAAATGAGCAGTTCTTC. This translates into CASSLKGGIIPNEQFF.